The 5 T cell receptor beta chains given below trace back to one sample, sequenced in a study of T cells after posttransplantation cyclophosphamide. Profiling relied on immunoSEQ multiplex PCR, and the TCRdb table lists in-frame clones only, not all of them. The data contain around 15,000 clones, roughly 85% of them singletons. Control samples came 1 year after myeloablative marrow transplants with methotrexate plus calcineurin inhibitor. Sequencing used PBMCs, obtained after allogeneic stem cell transplant with calcineurin inhibitor and methotrexate. These receptors all come from a young adult female patient who received an allogeneic stem cell transplant from an unrelated donor, was CMV-positive, and had acute and chronic GVHD. Some T cells may have come from the graft donor.

The chain has TRBV7-2 and TRBJ2-7, with 9 bases fitting TRBD2. Germline V gene lookup returns CDR1 SGHTA and CDR2 FQGNSA. The V gene end was trimmed by 5 bases and the J gene end by 4 bases; junction bases not matched to a gene: 9. The CDR3 has 15 amino acids. The CDR3 DNA is TGTGCCAGCAGCCCGTCTAGCGGGAATCGATACGAGCAGTACTTC. Encoded protein: CASSPSSGNRYEQYF.

The V gene is TRBV6-1, the J gene TRBJ1-2; 8 positions match TRBD1. Germline values: CDR1 MNHNS, CDR2 SASEGT. The junction had 8 bases not matched to a gene; V was cut back by 6 bases and J by 5 bases. CDR3 size: 14 residues. CDR3 nucleotides: TGTGCCAGCAGCCTAGGAGACAGGGGTTATGGCTACACCTTC. It codes for CASSLGDRGYGYTF.

The chain couples TRBV11-2 to TRBJ2-2; D is unresolved. This CDR3 contains 15 residues. With 5 bases removed from V and 1 base from J, the gap between germline ends came to 11 bases. Germline assignment: CDR1 SGHAT and CDR2 FQNNGV. The CDR3 loop is CASSPFLRNTGELFF. The CDR3 DNA reads as TGTGCCAGCAGCCCCTTCTTGAGGAACACCGGGGAGCTGTTTTTT. The whole variable domain, remainder taken from reference TRBV11-2 and TRBJ2-2, is EAGVAQSPRYKIIEKRQSVAFWCNPISGHATLYWYQQILGQGPKLLIQFQNNGVVDDSQLPKDRFSAERLKGVDSTLKIQPAKLEDSAVYLCASSPFLRNTGELFFGEGSRLTVL.

The J gene is TRBJ2-7, the V gene TRBV4-2; TRBD2 matches 11 bases. V shed 4 bases, J shed 3 bases, and the junction held 11 bases outside the gene matches. The CDR3 loop spans 17 amino acids. Germline V gene sequence: CDR1 LGHNA, CDR2 YNFKEQ. Here the CDR3 reads CASSPLSGLAGHYEQYF. The CDR3, as DNA: TGTGCCAGCAGCCCACTATCAGGACTAGCGGGCCACTACGAGCAGTACTTC.

The chain uses TRBV11-1 and TRBJ1-1; TRBD1 might be the D (6 bases). The CDR3 spans 15 residues. V gave up 5 bases and J gave up 6 bases, with 19 bases separating them. Germline V gene sequence: CDR1 SGHAT, CDR2 FQDESV (reference sequence). For the CDR3, the DNA is TGTGCCAGCAGCCCTCACAGGGTGCGCCCTGCTGAAGCTTTCTTT. Residues: CASSPHRVRPAEAFF.